These 8 T cell receptor beta chains share one sample of origin, sequenced in a study of PD-L1 blockade in urothelial cancer. The time point here: peripheral blood 6 weeks after treatment start. The table came from immunoSEQ multiplex PCR; TCRdb's copy has only in-frame clones and leaves some out. Among 30,000 to 45,000 clones listed, approximately 84% were seen once. The sequencing used PBMCs, collected around atezolizumab (anti-PD-L1) treatment. The receptors shown here come from a man aged 35-49 years with urothelial cancer.

The V call is TRBV27, the J call TRBJ2-1; 10 nucleotides line up with TRBD2. The CDR3 covers 15 residues. With V trimmed by 3 bases and J by 5 bases, 4 bases remained unmatched. Germline CDR1 MNHEY, CDR2 SMNVEV (reference sequence). CDR3 in amino acids: CASSFSGRWDNEQFF. CDR3 bases: TGTGCCAGCAGTTTTAGCGGGAGGTGGGACAATGAGCAGTTCTTC.

The CDR3: CASRGGAANEKLFF. In nucleotides, the CDR3 is TGCGCCAGCAGGGGGGGGGCAGCTAATGAAAAACTGTTTTTT. The V call is TRBV5-1, the J call TRBJ1-4; the D gene is possibly TRBD1 (6 bases). The germline CDR1 and CDR2 sequences are SGHRS and YFSETQ. Trimming left V 5 bases short and J 3 bases short, with 11 bases between. The CDR3 has 14 amino acids.

This chain links TRBV25-1 with TRBJ2-2, with 13 bases identical to TRBD2. Germline V gene data show CDR1 as MGHDK and CDR2 as SYGVNS. The CDR3 is 17 amino acids. Trimming at V came to 4 bases and at J to 6 bases, leaving 8 bases not matched to a gene. The DNA for the CDR3 is TGTGCCAGCAGTGCTCCTACTAGCGGGAGGGCAGCCGGGGAGCTGTTTTTT. Translating it yields CASSAPTSGRAAGELFF.

This rearrangement joins TRBV7-9 to TRBJ1-5; maybe TRBD1 (5 bases). The germline gives CDR1 SEHNR, CDR2 FQNEAQ (reference sequence). The V and J ends lost 5 bases and 4 bases respectively, with 6 bases between them. This CDR3 is built from 12 residues. Here the CDR3 reads CASSPGNQPQHF. Here the CDR3 DNA reads TGTGCCAGCAGCCCAGGGAATCAGCCCCAGCATTTT.

The chain carries TRBV28 and TRBJ2-5; no clear D gene. CDR1 MDHEN and CDR2 SYDVKM come from the germline V gene. V lost 3 bases and J lost 3, with 11 bases in between. The CDR3 covers 14 residues. For the CDR3, the DNA is TGTGCCAGCAGTTTCCCCAAAACTAAAGAGACCCAGTACTTC. It translates to CASSFPKTKETQYF.

The rearrangement uses TRBV30 and TRBJ1-2, with TRBD1 matching 8 bases. The CDR3 is 13 amino acids. V trimming: 0 bases; J trimming: 6 bases; junction bases outside the gene matches: 3. Germline V gene lookup returns CDR1 GTSNPN and CDR2 SVGIG (reference sequence). In nucleotides, the CDR3 is TGTGCCTGGAGTGTATCCAGGGGGCATGGCTACACCTTC. Amino acid sequence: CAWSVSRGHGYTF.

The chain uses TRBV5-1 and TRBJ1-5, with 7 bases fitting TRBD1. V shed 1 base and J 3 bases; nucleotides not matched to a gene: 4. CDR3 size: 15 residues. CDR1 and CDR2 from the germline V gene are SGHRS and YFSETQ. This CDR3 reads CASSLRTGSNQPQHF. CDR3 sequence (DNA): TGCGCCAGCAGCTTGCGGACAGGATCCAATCAGCCCCAGCATTTT.

This chain connects TRBV19 to TRBJ1-1; D is undetermined. Deletions cut 7 bases from V and 4 bases from J, with 10 bases between. Germline assignment: CDR1 LNHDA and CDR2 SQIVND (reference sequence). The CDR3 sequence is 12 residues long. DNA for the CDR3: TGTGCCAGTAAGTCCGTGGCCACTGAAGCTTTCTTT. It codes for CASKSVATEAFF.